The 10 T cell receptor beta chains reported below all come from one sample, sequenced in a study of blood T cell repertoires in COVID-19 (dated by TCRdb to about 2020). Receptors were amplified or captured by the immunoSEQ multiplex PCR assay. Sourced from immuneACCESS, this table was stored by TCRdb with only in-frame sequences that have V and J called. A share of the clones is absent; for the studies checked, an unresolved V gene accounts for under half, and the remainder has no known explanation. The sample table holds roughly 250,000 clones, of which 65% to 85% were seen once. The ten biggest clones cover around 16% of the sample. Input material: peripheral blood. The receptors here all came from a person aged 65 to 85 with COVID-19, enrolled during active disease.

The genes are TRBV5-1 and TRBJ1-1; 10 bases align to TRBD1. The V and J ends lost 4 bases and 0 bases, in that order; junction bases with no gene match: 6. The CDR3 contains 16 residues. CDR1 SGHRS and CDR2 YFSETQ come from the germline V gene. CDR3 sequence: CASSRGQGFMNTEAFF. The CDR3 nucleotides read TGCGCCAGCAGCCGGGGACAGGGGTTCATGAACACTGAAGCTTTCTTT.

The chain joins TRBV9 to TRBJ2-3; TRBD2 might be the D (6 bases). In germline, CDR1 is SGDLS, CDR2 YYNGEE. V was trimmed by 0 bases and J by 3 bases, leaving 14 bases between them. The CDR3 is made up of 16 amino acids. The CDR3 nucleotides are TGTGCCAGCAGCGTAGATATCGGGAGTAAGACAGATACGCAGTATTTT. Its translation: CASSVDIGSKTDTQYF.

The J gene is TRBJ2-3, the V gene TRBV4-3, with D unclear. The germline V gene has CDR1 LGHNA and CDR2 YSLEER. V was pared by 0 bases and J by 4 bases, with 8 bases between. This CDR3 contains 14 residues. The CDR3 spells CASSQDPLSDTQYF. In DNA, the CDR3 is TGCGCCAGCAGCCAAGATCCCCTCTCAGATACGCAGTATTTT.

The CDR3 DNA reads as TGCGCCAGCAGCCTGACCGGGACAGGGGTTAGCTCACCCCTCCACTTT. Translating gives CASSLTGTGVSSPLHF. This chain joins TRBV4-1 and TRBJ1-6, with 10 bases identical to TRBD1. V lost 4 bases and J lost 10; bases outside the gene matches: 10. CDR3 length equals 16 residues. Germline CDR1 reads MGHRA; CDR2 reads YSYEKL.

The genes are TRBV9 and TRBJ2-3, with D perhaps TRBD1 (6 bases). This CDR3 spans 16 amino acids. The V end lost 4 bases, the J end lost 6 bases, and 21 bases lay between the germline ends. Per germline, CDR1 SGDLS and CDR2 YYNGEE. The CDR3 sequence: CASSTSWGQGRDTQYF. The DNA of the CDR3 is TGTGCCAGCAGCACCTCTTGGGGGCAGGGAAGGGATACGCAGTATTTT.

The rearrangement links TRBV2 to TRBJ1-5, with unresolved D. Germline lookup yields CDR1 SNHLY and CDR2 FYNNEI. Trimming shortened V by 4 bases and J by 1 base, and 14 bases separated the two germline ends. The CDR3 covers 16 residues. DNA for the CDR3: TGTGCCAGCAGTGCCCAAGAGGCCCGGAGCAATCAGCCCCAGCATTTT. Translated: CASSAQEARSNQPQHF.

The chain is built from TRBV13 and TRBJ2-7; 11 nucleotides line up with TRBD2. Germline V gene data show CDR1 as PRHDT and CDR2 as FYEKMQ (reference sequence). CDR3 size: 17 residues. V lost 0 bases, J lost 2 bases, and 6 bases stayed unmatched. CDR3 coding DNA: TGTGCCAGCAGCTTAGGGCTAGCGGGGGGCCCGACCTACGAGCAGTACTTC. This codes for CASSLGLAGGPTYEQYF. Using reference TRBV13 and TRBJ2-7 for the parts outside the CDR3, the full variable domain is AAGVIQSPRHLIKEKRETATLKCYPIPRHDTVYWYQQGPGQDPQFLISFYEKMQSDKGSIPDRFSAQQFSDYHSELNMSSLELGDSALYFCASSLGLAGGPTYEQYFGPGTRLTVT.

This clone appeared a single time. This sequence joins TRBV28 and TRBJ1-2; D might be TRBD1 (6 bases). CDR1 is MDHEN, CDR2 SYDVKM, per germline. V lost 7 bases to trimming and J lost 4 bases, with 13 bases between them. The CDR3 totals 13 residues. The CDR3 here is CASKYPDSYGYTF. For the CDR3, the DNA is TGTGCCAGCAAGTATCCGGACAGCTATGGCTACACCTTC.

In this sample, this clone turned up many times. This chain joins TRBV12-3 or TRBV12-4 and TRBJ2-3; D remains ambiguous. The CDR3 has 12 amino acids. V dropped 9 bases and J dropped 8 bases, with 15 bases sitting between them. CDR3 DNA: TGTGCCAGTTACCTTGAACTTGGTACGCAGTATTTT. Encoded protein: CASYLELGTQYF.

The chain links TRBV7-8 to TRBJ2-6; TRBD1 matches 12 bases. V shed 4 bases and J 0 bases; nucleotides not matched to a gene: 10. The V gene's germline CDR1 is SGHVS and CDR2 FQNEAQ. The CDR3 sequence is 20 residues long. CDR3 DNA: TGTGCCAGCAGCTCAAGGGACAGGGGGCTTCTCGGCTCTGGGGCCAACGTCCTGACTTTC. The encoded protein is CASSSRDRGLLGSGANVLTF.